This TCR beta chain was identified in a study of T cells after yellow fever vaccination. General study findings and limits: Booster sampling recovered most clones from primary vaccination (roughly 96% CD4, approximately 88% CD8). It was a weaker secondary response, yet one that peaked faster, at day 5 versus 15. Relatively few clonotypes were ones that appeared in both CD4 and CD8 compartments.

As to this clonotype: Its antigen remains unknown.

The 5'RACE template-switching step produced TCR cDNA and added a universal primer site and UMIs. A single record per CDR3 protein comes from TCRdb applying MiXCR to the 5' RACE reads. The sample carries around 320,000 distinct CDR3 sequences, about 10% recorded once. CDR3 size: 17 residues. Germline CDR1 DFQATT, CDR2 SNEGSKA (reference sequence). The junction had 9 bases not matched to a gene; V was cut back by 0 bases and J by 5 bases. This receptor was obtained from a man younger than 30 who received the YFV17D yellow fever vaccine. This material consisted of CD4+ T cells sorted from PBMCs, taken 5 days after the yellow fever booster vaccination. The chain recombines TRBV20-1 with TRBJ2-1, with 11 bases identical to TRBD2. The CDR3 loop reads CSARDPRVAGGNNEQFF. The CDR3 DNA reads TGCAGTGCTAGAGATCCCCGGGTAGCGGGGGGGAACAATGAGCAGTTCTTC.